This paragraph reports one T cell receptor beta chain. No antigen is known for it. The record originates from a study of graft-versus-host responses after intestinal transplantation. On the study more broadly: Multivisceral, liver-intestinal, or isolated intestinal transplants were received by the recipients.

The table came from immunoSEQ multiplex PCR; TCRdb's copy has only in-frame clones and leaves some out. The profile shows fewer than 150,000 clones, roughly nine tenths of them singletons. The CDR3 totals 13 residues. Germline V lookup: CDR1 WSHSY, CDR2 SAAADI. V was clipped by 6 bases and J by 12 bases, with 17 bases between them. Points from the study as a whole: Recipient bone marrow held GvH clones, some seen earlier in ileum or blood. Association was observed between peak circulating GvH clone levels and early post-transplant HvG declines.

Material: unstimulated CD4+ T cells sorted from spleen or lymph node cells, obtained before intestinal transplant. The gene calls are TRBV10-2 and TRBJ1-4, with unresolved D. This clonotype was obtained from a human donor who received an intestinal transplant. CDR3 in amino acids: CASRGQVREELFF. The CDR3 nucleotides read TGCGCCAGCAGGGGTCAGGTTAGAGAAGAACTGTTTTTT.